This T cell receptor (delta chain) was sequenced during a study of γδ T cells in repeated Plasmodium falciparum infection. Study-wide background: Age- and gender-matched Australian children served as comparison for malaria-exposed Malian children.

General study findings and limits: One small rural Malian village, predominantly a single ethnic group, supplied the cohort. Vdelta2-negative gammadelta repertoires, largely Vdelta1+, seemingly showed infection-driven waves of new clonal selection.

Gammadelta T cells were flow-sorted from PBMC into Vgamma9/Vdelta2+ and Vdelta2-negative populations for bulk analysis. Each sorted gammadelta sample had TRG and TRD chains sequenced. TCRdb re-called the multiplex PCR reads with CATT. Of 90,000 or so delta-chain clones in the sample, 0.98% were seen once. For this clone: Its antigen remains unknown. The TCRdb protein comes from a much larger clone and disagrees with this DNA's translation at residue 20, likely due to a read error; the protein given here is derived from the DNA.

Per germline, CDR1 TSWWSYY and CDR2 QGS. The CDR3 covers 26 residues. The V gene lost 2 bases and the J gene lost 12 bases, with 52 bases spanning the gap. This receptor was obtained from a pool of human donors (malaria-infected and uninfected, not separated). The sample taken for sequencing was gamma-delta T cells from blood. The chain combines TRDV1 with TRDJ2, with D perhaps being TRDD2 or TRDD3 (5 bases each). The DNA of the CDR3 is TGTGCTCTTGGGGAAAAGCCCGCCGACGGGGCCTACCGACGATGGTTCGGGATCCGGGGCAGTAGGGAACTCTTCTTT. This sequence encodes CALGEKPADGAYRRWFGIRGSRELFF.